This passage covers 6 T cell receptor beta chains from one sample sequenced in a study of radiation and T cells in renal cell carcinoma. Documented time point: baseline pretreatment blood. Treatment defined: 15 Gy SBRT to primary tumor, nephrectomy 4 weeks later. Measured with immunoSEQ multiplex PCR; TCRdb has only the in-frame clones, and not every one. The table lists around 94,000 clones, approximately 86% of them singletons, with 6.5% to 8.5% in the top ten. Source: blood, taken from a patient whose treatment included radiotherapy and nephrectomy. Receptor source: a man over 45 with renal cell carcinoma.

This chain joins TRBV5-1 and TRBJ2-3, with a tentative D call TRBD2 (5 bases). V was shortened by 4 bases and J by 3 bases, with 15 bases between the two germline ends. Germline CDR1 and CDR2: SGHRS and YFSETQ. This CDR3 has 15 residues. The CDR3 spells CASSPLGVLTDTQYF. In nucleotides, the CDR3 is TGCGCCAGCAGCCCCCTCGGGGTTTTGACAGATACGCAGTATTTT.

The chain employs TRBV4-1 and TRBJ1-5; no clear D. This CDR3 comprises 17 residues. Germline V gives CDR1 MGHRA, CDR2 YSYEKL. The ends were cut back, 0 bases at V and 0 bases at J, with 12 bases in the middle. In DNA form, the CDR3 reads TGCGCCAGCAGCCAAGAGGGTAACAGATATAGCAATCAGCCCCAGCATTTT. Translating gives CASSQEGNRYSNQPQHF.

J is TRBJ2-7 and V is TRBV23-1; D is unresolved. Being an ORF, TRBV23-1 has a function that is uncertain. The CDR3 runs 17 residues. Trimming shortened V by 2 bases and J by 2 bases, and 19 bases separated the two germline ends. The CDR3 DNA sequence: TGCGCCAGCAGTCAAGTCCCAGGCCTTCGTTATGCCTACGAGCAGTACTTC. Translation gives CASSQVPGLRYAYEQYF.

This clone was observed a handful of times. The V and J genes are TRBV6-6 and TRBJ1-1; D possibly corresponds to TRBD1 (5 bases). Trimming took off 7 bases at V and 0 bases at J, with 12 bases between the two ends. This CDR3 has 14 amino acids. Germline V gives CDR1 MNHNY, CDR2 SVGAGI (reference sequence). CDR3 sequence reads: CASTKTDLNTEAFF. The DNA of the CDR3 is TGTGCCAGCACCAAGACAGATCTGAACACTGAAGCTTTCTTT.

For the CDR3, the DNA is TGTGCCAGCAGTCAGGACGGGAATGAAAAACTGTTTTTT. It encodes CASSQDGNEKLFF. The V and J genes are TRBV4-2 and TRBJ1-4; D is unresolved. From germline, CDR1 is LGHNA and CDR2 YNFKEQ. There are 13 residues in the CDR3. Trimming pared 6 bases from V and 5 bases from J, leaving 10 bases between.

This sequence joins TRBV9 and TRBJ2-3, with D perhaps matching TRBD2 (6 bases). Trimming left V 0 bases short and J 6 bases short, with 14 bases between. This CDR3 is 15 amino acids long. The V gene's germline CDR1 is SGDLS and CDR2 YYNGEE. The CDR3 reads CASSVDGAGGDTQYF. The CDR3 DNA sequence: TGTGCCAGCAGCGTAGACGGGGCTGGGGGGGATACGCAGTATTTT.